Below, 23 T cell receptor beta chains from the same sample are listed, as sequenced in a study of radiotherapy plus CTLA-4 blockade in lung cancer. This table comes from immunoSEQ multiplex PCR, and its TCRdb copy is limited to in-frame clones, with some not included. The sample consists of around 65,000 clones, approximately 80% of them appearing once. Sequences were derived from peripheral blood, sampled from a patient treated with radiotherapy plus ipilimumab. The receptors were gathered from a human donor with non-small cell lung cancer who had a complete response to radiotherapy plus ipilimumab.

The V call is TRBV27, the J call TRBJ2-6; D might be TRBD2 (7 bases). Germline assignment: CDR1 MNHEY and CDR2 SMNVEV (reference sequence). V shed 5 bases and J shed 0 bases, with 20 bases lying between them. CDR3 size: 19 residues. The DNA for the CDR3 is TGTGCCAGCAGTCCATTCGGGGGCGGGGGAGGCTCTGGGGCCAACGTCCTGACTTTC. It is translated as CASSPFGGGGGSGANVLTF.

The rearrangement uses TRBV4-3 and TRBJ1-5; D possibly corresponds to TRBD1 (5 bases). This CDR3 spans 15 amino acids. V was pared by 0 bases and J by 2 bases, with 8 bases between. Germline V gene lookup returns CDR1 LGHNA and CDR2 YSLEER. The CDR3 region is CASSQEDRRNQPQHF. Here the CDR3 DNA reads TGCGCCAGCAGCCAAGAAGACAGACGCAATCAGCCCCAGCATTTT.

CDR3 nucleotides: TGTGCCACCAAAGCTGGAGACAGGCGTTCTTACACAGATACGCAGTATTTT. Translation gives CATKAGDRRSYTDTQYF. This chain links TRBV6-8 with TRBJ2-3; weak D call: TRBD1 (6 bases). The V end was cut by 10 bases, the J end by 2 bases, with 25 bases between. CDR3 size: 17 residues. CDR1 MNHGY and CDR2 SAAAGT come from the germline V gene.

The J gene is TRBJ2-7, the V gene TRBV19; 8 nucleotides align to TRBD1. Trimming at V came to 7 bases and at J to 4 bases, leaving 9 bases not matched to a gene. CDR3 length equals 14 residues. Germline values: CDR1 LNHDA, CDR2 SQIVND (reference sequence). The CDR3 protein is CASKAGTGRYEQYF. The CDR3 nucleotides read TGTGCCAGTAAGGCCGGGACAGGAAGGTACGAGCAGTACTTC.

The J gene is TRBJ1-4, the V gene TRBV9; D remains unclear. The ends were cut back, 4 bases at V and 3 bases at J, with 13 bases in the middle. The CDR3 runs to 15 residues. CDR1 SGDLS and CDR2 YYNGEE come from the germline V gene. The CDR3 DNA reads TGTGCCAGCAGCCCCTCAACCCTAGCTAATGAAAAACTGTTTTTT. It is translated as CASSPSTLANEKLFF.

This clone was observed a handful of times. The J gene is TRBJ2-2, the V gene TRBV2; possibly TRBD1 for D (6 bases). V was pared by 5 bases and J by 0 bases, with 10 bases between. Germline V gene data show CDR1 as SNHLY and CDR2 as FYNNEI. The CDR3 loop spans 15 amino acids. The CDR3 region has the DNA TGTGCCAGCAGTCGACAGGACACGAACACCGGGGAGCTGTTTTTT. As protein: CASSRQDTNTGELFF.

The chain combines TRBV2 with TRBJ2-2; 13 positions agree with TRBD2. CDR3 size: 15 residues. The germline V gene has CDR1 SNHLY and CDR2 FYNNEI. V trimming: 7 bases; J trimming: 6 bases; junction bases outside the gene matches: 5. The CDR3 DNA reads as TGTGCCAGCATTTGGACTAGCGGGAGCCCCGGGGAGCTGTTTTTT. The encoded protein is CASIWTSGSPGELFF. The full variable domain, rest sourced from reference TRBV2 and TRBJ2-2, is EPEVTQTPSHQVTQMGQEVILRCVPISNHLYFYWYRQILGQKVEFLVSFYNNEISEKSEIFDDQFSVERPDGSNFTLKIRSTKLEDSAMYFCASIWTSGSPGELFFGEGSRLTVL.

The chain has TRBV7-8 and TRBJ1-5, with 7 bases lining up with TRBD1. This CDR3 region has 16 residues. Trimming cost V 5 bases and J 3 bases; bases outside gene matches: 10. Germline CDR1 is SGHVS and CDR2 is FQNEAQ. The CDR3 sequence is CASSLDRIITNQPQHF. For the CDR3, the DNA is TGTGCCAGCAGCCTGGACAGGATTATTACCAATCAGCCCCAGCATTTT.

This chain joins TRBV5-6 and TRBJ1-1, with D hard to call. CDR1 and CDR2 from the germline V gene are SGHDT and YYEEEE. This CDR3 region has 14 residues. Trimming stripped 0 bases from V and 1 base from J, with 7 bases between. The CDR3 reads CASSLVGSNTEAFF. The DNA for the CDR3 is TGTGCCAGCAGCTTGGTTGGGTCGAACACTGAAGCTTTCTTT.

The genes are TRBV7-2 and TRBJ2-1; tentatively, D is TRBD1 or TRBD2 (5 bases each). The CDR3 runs to 15 residues. The germline gives CDR1 SGHTA, CDR2 FQGNSA. The V end was cut by 5 bases, the J end by 0 bases, with 11 bases between. CDR3: CASSDPGLSYNEQFF. The CDR3 coding sequence is TGTGCCAGCAGCGACCCGGGGCTCTCCTACAATGAGCAGTTCTTC.

CDR3 coding DNA: TGTGCCACCAGCAGAGATCAGGGACAGCAAGAGACCCAGTACTTC. It yields the protein CATSRDQGQQETQYF. The chain joins TRBV15 to TRBJ2-5; TRBD1 matches 7 bases. The CDR3 sequence is 15 residues long. Germline V gene sequence: CDR1 LNHNV, CDR2 YYDKDF (reference sequence). Trimming removed 0 bases from V and 2 bases from J; junction bases left unmatched: 3.

The chain recombines TRBV4-1 with TRBJ2-1, with unresolved D. This CDR3 is built from 16 residues. V was cut by 0 bases and J by 5 bases, with 14 bases left in between. Per the germline V gene, CDR1 is MGHRA and CDR2 is YSYEKL. The DNA of the CDR3 is TGCGCCAGCAGCCAAGAACACCAAAACGCACACAATGAGCAGTTCTTC. Its translation: CASSQEHQNAHNEQFF.

The gene calls are TRBV30 and TRBJ1-1, with TRBD1 matching over 9 bases. Losses at the gene ends were 1 base for V and 3 bases for J; bases not matched to a gene: 6. The CDR3 spans 15 residues. Germline CDR1 reads GTSNPN; CDR2 reads SVGIG (reference sequence). CDR3 nucleotide sequence: TGTGCCTGGAGTGACAGGGGGCGGAGGGACACTGAAGCTTTCTTT. Amino acid sequence: CAWSDRGRRDTEAFF.

The chain uses TRBV6-1 and TRBJ2-3, with 8 positions matching TRBD2. CDR3 length: 17 residues. CDR1 is MNHNS and CDR2 is SASEGT in the germline V gene. J was trimmed by 0 bases and V by 7 bases; bases with no gene match: 12. The chain's CDR3 is CASNDQLAVTSTDTQYF. DNA of the CDR3: TGTGCCAGCAATGACCAACTAGCGGTAACTAGCACAGATACGCAGTATTTT.

The rearrangement links TRBV5-4 to TRBJ2-2; D ambiguous. Germline V gene lookup returns CDR1 SGHNT and CDR2 YYREEE (reference sequence). The V end was cut by 2 bases, the J end by 0 bases, with 8 bases between. CDR3 length equals 15 residues. Here the CDR3 reads CASSLWGTNTGELFF. The DNA of the CDR3 is TGTGCCAGCAGCTTATGGGGAACGAACACCGGGGAGCTGTTTTTT.

This clone was seen a handful of times. For the CDR3, the DNA is TGCGCCAGCAGCCAAGCTGTGGGGTCCTACAATGAGCAGTTCTTC. It codes for CASSQAVGSYNEQFF. This chain links TRBV4-1 with TRBJ2-1; no clear D gene. V was cut by 1 base and J by 1 base, with 8 bases left in between. Germline lookup yields CDR1 MGHRA and CDR2 YSYEKL. CDR3 size: 15 residues.

This rearrangement joins TRBV7-9 to TRBJ2-1; 12 nucleotides agree with TRBD2. The CDR3 has 16 amino acids. Germline V CDR1 and CDR2: SEHNR, FQNEAQ (reference sequence). V shed 5 bases, J shed 6 bases, and the junction held 8 bases outside the gene matches. This CDR3 reads CASSRPTSGSSNEQFF. CDR3 sequence (DNA): TGTGCCAGCAGCCGCCCGACTAGCGGGAGTTCCAATGAGCAGTTCTTC.

The chain recombines TRBV12-5 with TRBJ2-4, with a weak D call TRBD1 (6 bases). The V end was cut by 5 bases, the J end by 2 bases, with 10 bases between. The CDR3 consists of 14 residues. CDR1 LGHNT and CDR2 FRNRAP come from the germline V gene. The CDR3 here is CASGPRGPKNIQYF. CDR3 coding DNA: TGTGCTAGTGGTCCCAGGGGACCCAAAAACATTCAGTACTTC. Full variable domain (missing parts from reference TRBV12-5 and TRBJ2-4): DARVTQTPRHKVTEMGQEVTMRCQPILGHNTVFWYRQTMMQGLELLAYFRNRAPLDDSGMPKDRFSAEMPDATLATLKIQPSEPRDSAVYFCASGPRGPKNIQYFGAGTRLSVL.

This chain joins TRBV27 and TRBJ1-3, with TRBD1 matching 10 bases. J was trimmed by 5 bases and V by 5 bases; bases with no gene match: 12. Germline CDR1 and CDR2: MNHEY and SMNVEV (reference sequence). This CDR3 spans 17 amino acids. The CDR3, as DNA: TGTGCCAGCAGTAAAGGAACCGGGACAGGGGAGAGAAACACCATATATTTT. It yields the protein CASSKGTGTGERNTIYF.

Here the CDR3 reads CATSRGGGVLSQPQHF. The CDR3 coding sequence is TGTGCCACCAGCAGAGGAGGGGGGGTTTTAAGTCAGCCCCAGCATTTT. The chain couples TRBV15 to TRBJ1-5; the D gene is possibly TRBD1 (6 bases). V gave up 1 base and J gave up 6 bases, with 16 bases separating them. Germline V gives CDR1 LNHNV, CDR2 YYDKDF (reference sequence). The CDR3 is 16 amino acids.

The chain uses TRBV30 and TRBJ2-5; 9 bases match TRBD1. CDR3 size: 14 residues. The ends lost 4 bases at V and 1 base at J; junction bases unmatched: 4. The germline V gene encodes CDR1 GTSNPN and CDR2 SVGIG (reference sequence). The CDR3 is CAWTPTGGQETQYF. DNA for the CDR3: TGTGCCTGGACTCCGACAGGGGGCCAAGAGACCCAGTACTTC. Based on the CDR3 plus reference TRBV30 and TRBJ2-5, the full variable domain is SQTIHQWPATLVQPVGSPLSLECTVEGTSNPNLYWYRQAAGRGLQLLFYSVGIGQISSEVPQNLSASRPQDRQFILSSKKLLLSDSGFYLCAWTPTGGQETQYFGPGTRLLVL.

This chain uses TRBV2 with TRBJ2-1, with 9 positions matching TRBD1. The germline V gene encodes CDR1 SNHLY and CDR2 FYNNEI. The trim removed 10 bases at V and 4 bases at J, leaving 8 bases unmatched. The CDR3 consists of 14 residues. The CDR3 reads CANRPTGGYNEQFF. In DNA, the CDR3 is TGTGCCAACAGACCGACAGGGGGGTACAATGAGCAGTTCTTC.

The chain is built from TRBV5-1 and TRBJ2-2; TRBD1 aligns across 7 bases. From germline, CDR1 is SGHRS and CDR2 YFSETQ. The CDR3 spans 17 residues. Trimming at V came to 6 bases and at J to 4 bases, leaving 15 bases not matched to a gene. The CDR3 spells CASNKRPGQQSTGELFF. DNA for the CDR3: TGCGCCAGCAACAAGAGGCCGGGACAGCAATCCACCGGGGAGCTGTTTTTT.